Many counts were recorded for the clone carrying this TCR beta chain. What it recognizes is unknown. Amplification yielded TCR beta CDR3 regions, with RNA transcripts as the source. The HTBI primer set served for first-round RT-PCR of the TCR CDR3. TCRdb reprocessed the multiplex PCR reads with MiXCR, giving one entry per CDR3 protein. Among roughly 250,000 distinct CDR3 sequences listed, about 20% were seen once. This entry belongs to a study of T cells in Graves' hyperthyroidism and ophthalmopathy. Study results and caveats: Most expanded thyroid clonotypes above 0.001 recurred in blood.

The germline gives CDR1 MDHEN, CDR2 SYDVKM. There are 12 residues in the CDR3. V shed 6 bases and J shed 0 bases, with 5 bases lying between them. Not enrolled were patients with uncontrolled infection, other autoimmune disease, pregnancy or lactation. The diagnoses drew upon clinical symptoms, serum thyroxine and TRAb, thyroid ultrasound and orbital computed tomography. PBMCs stemmed from 10 ml fresh peripheral blood. This TCR was sampled from a man aged 25-40 years with Graves' ophthalmopathy. Sequences were obtained from blood. V is TRBV28 and J is TRBJ1-2; no definite D call. The CDR3 loop is CASSLPNYGYTF. The DNA of the CDR3 is TGTGCCAGCAGCCTTCCTAACTATGGCTACACCTTC.